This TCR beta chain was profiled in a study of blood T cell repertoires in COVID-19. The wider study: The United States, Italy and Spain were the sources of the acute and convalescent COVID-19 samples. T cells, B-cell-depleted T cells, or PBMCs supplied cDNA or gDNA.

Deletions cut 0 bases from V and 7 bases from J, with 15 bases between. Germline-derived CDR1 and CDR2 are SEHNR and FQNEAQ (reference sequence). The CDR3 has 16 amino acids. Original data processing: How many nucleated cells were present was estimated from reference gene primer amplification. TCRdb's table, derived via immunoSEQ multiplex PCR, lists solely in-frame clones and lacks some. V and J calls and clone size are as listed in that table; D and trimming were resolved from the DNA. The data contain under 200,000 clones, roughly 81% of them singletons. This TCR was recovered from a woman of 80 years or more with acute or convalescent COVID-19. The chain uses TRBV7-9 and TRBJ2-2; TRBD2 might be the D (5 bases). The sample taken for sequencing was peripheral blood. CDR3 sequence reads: CASSLAKLGGDGELFF. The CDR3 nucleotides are TGTGCCAGCAGCTTAGCGAAACTAGGTGGGGACGGGGAGCTGTTTTTT. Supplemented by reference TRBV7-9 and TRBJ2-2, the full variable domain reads DTGVSQNPRHKITKRGQNVTFRCDPISEHNRLYWYRQTLGQGPEFLTYFQNEAQLEKSRLLSDRFSAERPKGSFSTLEIQRTEQGDSAMYLCASSLAKLGGDGELFFGEGSRLTVL.